Shown below are 28 T cell receptor beta chains from a single sample sequenced in a study of CD8+CD57+ T cells in acquired aplastic anemia. Genomic DNA templated the TCR beta VDJ and CDR3 profiling. A single record per CDR3 protein comes from TCRdb applying MiXCR to the reads. The sample gives about 420,000 distinct CDR3 sequences, 65% to 80% of which show up once; 4% is in the top ten. Material: sorted CD4+, CD8+, or CD8+CD57+ T cells (not recorded which) from PBMCs. Receptors originate from a human donor in good health, serving as a control.

This sequence joins TRBV20-1 and TRBJ2-2; 9 bases fit TRBD2. V lost 3 bases and J lost 4; bases outside the gene matches: 21. The length of the CDR3 is 20 residues. Per the germline V gene, CDR1 is DFQATT and CDR2 is SNEGSKA (reference sequence). CDR3 sequence: CSARTSGSSYNEQGTGELFF. DNA of the CDR3: TGCAGTGCTAGGACTAGCGGTAGCTCCTACAATGAGCAGGGCACCGGGGAGCTGTTTTTT.

For this clonotype: The conserved phenylalanine or tryptophan is not found at the CDR3 terminus, so this likely reflects a read error. It is unclear where the CDR3 begins or ends on the DNA, so no DNA is shown, and the CDR3 is as TCRdb lists it. The rearrangement uses TRBV2 and TRBJ2-2; the table's D call, TRBD2, was not checked against the DNA. The CDR3 spans 15 amino acids, including both terminal residues. Germline-derived CDR1 and CDR2 are SNHLY and FYNNEI. The CDR3 sequence: CASSWELGYTGGPFI.

The rearrangement uses TRBV5-8 and TRBJ1-2; D uncertain. CDR1 is SGHTS and CDR2 is YDEGEE in the germline V gene. This CDR3 comprises 15 residues. Trimming removed 2 bases at V and 6 bases at J, with 17 bases between. The CDR3 sequence is CASSFVRAGGNGYTF. The CDR3 region has the DNA TGTGCCAGCAGCTTCGTTAGGGCGGGTGGGAATGGCTACACCTTC.

In its sample, this clonotype was seen many times. This chain connects TRBV27 to TRBJ1-2; 7 bases fit TRBD1. Germline CDR1 and CDR2: MNHEY and SMNVEV (reference sequence). The CDR3 is made up of 14 amino acids. V lost 2 bases to trimming and J lost 7 bases; unmatched junction nucleotides: 7. In nucleotides, the CDR3 is TGTGCCAGCAGTTTACCAGGGGGGGTAGGTGGCTACACCTTC. Encoded protein: CASSLPGGVGGYTF.

This chain links TRBV7-2 with TRBJ1-6, with TRBD1 matching 10 bases. Germline V lookup: CDR1 SGHTA, CDR2 FQGNSA. CDR3 size: 15 residues. The trim removed 11 bases at V and 17 bases at J, leaving 21 bases unmatched. CDR3 amino acids: CAWSLTGGRGYPFHF. In nucleotides, the CDR3 is TGTGCCTGGAGTCTGACAGGGGGCCGTGGCTACCCCTTCCACTTT.

This clonotype was detected a few times. A read error is possible here, since a much larger clone lies one base away. The rearrangement links TRBV20-1 to TRBJ1-5, with D unclear. Germline V gene sequence: CDR1 DFQATT, CDR2 SNEGSKA (reference sequence). The V end lost 5 bases, the J end lost 2 bases, and 13 bases lay between the germline ends. The CDR3 is 14 residues long. The CDR3 sequence: CSAYDSSGNQPQHF. The CDR3 nucleotides read TGCAGTGCTTACGACTCTTCGGGCAATCAGCCCCAGCATTTT.

This rearrangement joins TRBV7-9 to TRBJ2-7, with D hard to call. Trimming removed 3 bases at V and 13 bases at J, with 25 bases between. The CDR3 is 15 residues long. Germline values: CDR1 SEHNR, CDR2 FQNEAQ (reference sequence). The CDR3 nucleotides read TGTGCCAGCAGCTTGCACCCGTCACACGACGACGAGCTCTACTTC. Its protein product is CASSLHPSHDDELYF.

Note on this clonotype: At one end, the junction sequence differs from germline, possibly due to a read error. J is TRBJ2-5 and V is TRBV7-9; D possibly corresponds to TRBD2 (7 bases). The CDR3 sequence is 12 residues long. Germline-derived CDR1 and CDR2 are SEHNR and FQNEAQ (reference sequence). CDR3 sequence (DNA): TGTGCCAGCAAAGGGGGGGGAGAGACCCTGTACTTC. It translates to CASKGGGETLYF. Full variable domain (remainder filled in from reference TRBV7-9 and TRBJ2-5): DTGVSQNPRHKITKRGQNVTFRCDPISEHNRLYWYRQTLGQGPEFLTYFQNEAQLEKSRLLSDRFSAERPKGSFSTLEIQRTEQGDSAMYLCASKGGGETLYFGPGTRLLVL.

The chain has TRBV12-3 or TRBV12-4 and TRBJ1-2, with D perhaps matching TRBD1 (5 bases). With 6 bases removed from V and 14 bases from J, the gap between germline ends came to 19 bases. The CDR3 length is 12 residues. Here the CDR3 reads CASRTDHLVKTF. CDR3 DNA sequence: TGTGCCAGCAGGACAGATCATTTAGTCAAGACCTTC.

J is TRBJ2-7 and V is TRBV7-6; the D call may be TRBD1 or TRBD2 (5 bases each). Deletions cut 1 base from V and 13 bases from J, with 23 bases between. The CDR3 is 15 residues long. In germline, CDR1 is SGHVS, CDR2 FNYEAQ. The CDR3: CASSLGETQYEGPYF. The CDR3 DNA sequence: TGTGCCAGCAGCTTAGGGGAGACCCAGTACGAGGGGCCATACTTC.

V and J are TRBV24-1 and TRBJ2-1; maybe TRBD2 (7 bases). V was cut by 3 bases and J by 8 bases, with 31 bases left in between. The CDR3 extends over 20 amino acids. CDR1 is KGHDR and CDR2 is SFDVKD in the germline V gene. DNA for the CDR3: TGTGCCACCAGTGATGTGGGACTGGGGGGGGGGCGGGTCGGGTTGGATGAGCAGTTCTTC. It specifies CATSDVGLGGGRVGLDEQFF.

This chain links TRBV19 with TRBJ2-7; no reliable D call. Trimming took off 6 bases at V and 5 bases at J, with 11 bases between the two ends. The CDR3 has 12 residues. The germline V gene encodes CDR1 LNHDA and CDR2 SQIVND (reference sequence). CDR3 in amino acids: CASRTEAHEQYF. The CDR3 DNA reads TGTGCCAGTAGAACCGAGGCCCACGAGCAGTACTTC.

The genes are TRBV11-3 and TRBJ1-5; D unclear. CDR1 is SGHNT and CDR2 is YENEEA in the germline V gene. This CDR3 region has 13 residues. V lost 5 bases and J 8 bases, leaving 13 bases between the germline ends. The CDR3 DNA reads as TGTGCCAGCAGCCCAGATGGTACTGAGCCCCAGCATTTT. Residues: CASSPDGTEPQHF.

Ten or more counts support this clonotype. This chain connects TRBV7-2 to TRBJ1-4; possibly TRBD1 for D (5 bases). The germline V gene has CDR1 SGHTA and CDR2 FQGNSA. V was cut by 5 bases and J by 8 bases, with 21 bases left in between. The CDR3 loop spans 16 amino acids. In DNA form, the CDR3 reads TGTGCCAGCAGCAAATCCCCCGGGGCCAAGGGGGAAAAACTGTTTTTT. Encoded protein: CASSKSPGAKGEKLFF.

This clonotype was seen once. The chain uses TRBV12-3 or TRBV12-4 and TRBJ1-6; D is unresolved. The CDR3 has 12 amino acids. V gave up 6 bases and J gave up 18 bases, with 18 bases separating them. CDR3: CASSLPGSHPHF. The CDR3 DNA reads as TGTGCCAGCAGCCTACCAGGATCACACCCCCACTTT.

The V gene is TRBV9, the J gene TRBJ2-7; 8 nucleotides match TRBD2. V lost 4 bases to trimming and J lost 9 bases; unmatched junction nucleotides: 12. The CDR3 is 14 amino acids. Germline CDR1 and CDR2: SGDLS and YYNGEE. In DNA form, the CDR3 reads TGTGCCAGCAGCTTAGGCGGGGGGTCGGGCGTGCAGTACTTC. This sequence encodes CASSLGGGSGVQYF. Full variable domain (missing parts from reference TRBV9 and TRBJ2-7): DSGVTQTPKHLITATGQRVTLRCSPRSGDLSVYWYQQSLDQGLQFLIQYYNGEERAKGNILERFSAQQFPDLHSELNLSSLELGDSALYFCASSLGGGSGVQYFGPGTRLTVT.

Comment on this clonotype: The CDR3 ends on some other residue instead of the conserved phenylalanine or tryptophan, so this is likely a read error. The limits of the CDR3 on the DNA are not certain, so only TCRdb's listed CDR3 is given. This chain links TRBV7-9 with TRBJ1-1; the DNA was not used to check the table's D call, TRBD1. Germline values: CDR1 SEHNR, CDR2 FQNEAQ (reference sequence). The CDR3 spans 12 amino acids, including both terminal residues. The CDR3 reads CASSGLEAQPQL.

The rearrangement uses TRBV7-2 and TRBJ2-2; 7 bases fit TRBD1. Germline V gene data show CDR1 as SGHTA and CDR2 as FQGNSA. J lost 4 bases, V lost 5 bases, and 4 bases had no gene match. The CDR3 spans 14 residues. Written as DNA, the CDR3 is TGTGCCAGCAGCAAATCAGGGGGCACCGGGGAGCTGTTTTTT. Translating gives CASSKSGGTGELFF. The full variable domain, in which reference TRBV7-2 and TRBJ2-2 provide the parts outside the CDR3, is GAGVSQSPSNKVTEKGKDVELRCDPISGHTALYWYRQSLGQGLEFLIYFQGNSAPDKSGLPSDRFSAERTGGSVSTLTIQRTQQEDSAVYLCASSKSGGTGELFFGEGSRLTVL.

This chain links TRBV6-1 with TRBJ2-7; TRBD1 matches at 7 bases. The germline CDR1 and CDR2 sequences are MNHNS and SASEGT. This CDR3 has 14 amino acids. V lost 6 bases, J lost 3 bases, and 8 bases stayed unmatched. CDR3 nucleotides: TGTGCCAGCAGCCCCCCTCGGACAGGCTACGAGCAGTACTTC. Its protein is CASSPPRTGYEQYF.

For this clonotype: Compared with germline, one end of the junction differs, possibly owing to a read error. The chain links TRBV5-1 to TRBJ2-5, with D perhaps TRBD1 or TRBD2 (5 bases each). In germline, CDR1 is SGHRS, CDR2 YFSETQ. The CDR3 runs to 11 residues. CDR3 sequence (DNA): TGCGCCAGCAGCTTAACCGGGACCATCGCCTTC. Amino acids: CASSLTGTIAF.

There are many counts of this clonotype. V and J are TRBV27 and TRBJ2-7, with D perhaps matching TRBD1 or TRBD2 (7 bases each). The germline V gene has CDR1 MNHEY and CDR2 SMNVEV (reference sequence). V lost 5 bases, J lost 0 bases, and 11 bases lay in between. The CDR3 spans 14 residues. As DNA, the CDR3 is TGTGCCAGCAGTCAGGGGGGGAGCTCCTACGAGCAGTACTTC. Translated, it gives CASSQGGSSYEQYF.

This clonotype was seen only once. The genes are TRBV11-2 and TRBJ1-5, with unresolved D. The V end lost 5 bases, the J end lost 8 bases, and 13 bases lay between the germline ends. Germline V gives CDR1 SGHAT, CDR2 FQNNGV. The CDR3 is 13 residues long. The CDR3: CASSPDTGEPQHF. The CDR3 coding sequence is TGTGCCAGCAGCCCCGATACCGGGGAGCCCCAGCATTTT.

Concerning this clonotype itself: The CDR3 does not close with the conserved phenylalanine or tryptophan, likely indicating a read error. The limits of the CDR3 on the DNA are not certain, so only TCRdb's listed CDR3 is given. V and J are TRBV7-2 and TRBJ1-1. Germline V gene sequence: CDR1 SGHTA, CDR2 FQGNSA. The CDR3 length equals 13 residues, ends included. CDR3 sequence reads: CASSPDRCTETLY.

The V and J genes are TRBV24-1 and TRBJ1-1, with 10 bases matching TRBD1. CDR3 length equals 14 residues. J gave up 3 bases and V 9 bases, and 6 bases lay outside the gene matches. Germline lookup yields CDR1 KGHDR and CDR2 SFDVKD. CDR3 residues: CATPGTGVDTEAFF. The CDR3 DNA sequence: TGTGCCACCCCCGGGACAGGGGTAGACACTGAAGCTTTCTTT.

With regard to this clonotype: This is likely a read error, given that the CDR3 carries no conserved phenylalanine or tryptophan at its end. The chain recombines TRBV7-3 with TRBJ2-1; D is unclear. The CDR3 covers 13 residues. Germline V lookup: CDR1 SGHTA, CDR2 FQGTGA. Trimming stripped 3 bases from V and 6 bases from J, with 9 bases between. CDR3 amino acids: CASSFSGFNEQFC. CDR3 nucleotide sequence: TGTGCCAGCAGCTTTAGTGGGTTCAATGAGCAGTTCTGC.

A note on this clonotype: The limits of the CDR3 on the DNA are not certain, so only TCRdb's listed CDR3 is given. The chain carries TRBV7-2 and TRBJ1-3. The CDR3 length equals 14 residues, ends included. Looked up from germline, CDR1 is SGHTA and CDR2 is FQGNSA. The CDR3 protein is CASSPTGSSTSGRF.

This sequence joins TRBV4-1 and TRBJ2-2, with no clear D. V dropped 0 bases and J dropped 8 bases, with 7 bases sitting between them. Germline loops: CDR1 MGHRA, CDR2 YSYEKL. CDR3 length: 13 residues. The CDR3 DNA reads TGCGCCAGCAGCCAAGAAGAGTTAGGGGAGCTGTTTTTT. Its protein is CASSQEELGELFF.

This chain links TRBV12-5 with TRBJ1-6; 12 bases fit TRBD1. From germline, CDR1 is LGHNT and CDR2 FRNRAP. Trimming removed 9 bases from V and 5 bases from J; junction bases left unmatched: 11. The CDR3 is 17 amino acids. This chain's CDR3 is CARYRAGQGANNSPLHF. The CDR3 DNA sequence: TGTGCTAGATACCGAGCGGGACAGGGGGCGAATAATTCACCCCTCCACTTT.